This TCR beta chain was identified during a study of T cells expressing NK-cell markers. Study as a whole: From sorted CD3+CD56+NKG2C+, CD3+CD56+NKG2C- and CD3+CD56-NKG2C+ T cells came the TCR beta repertoires.

UMIs accompanied the 5'RACE template switching by which TCR beta cDNA was made. TCRdb reprocessed the 5' RACE reads, with one entry per CDR3 protein and no DNA. This sample's table reports some 450,000 distinct CDR3 sequences. Germline lookup yields CDR1 SGHVS and CDR2 FQNEAQ. The CDR3 sequence is 15 residues long. The chain recombines TRBV7-8 with TRBJ2-7. Specimen: blood T cells: a sorted CD56 or NKG2C T cell subset, CD4+ or CD8+ T cells, or bulk PBMC T cells (not recorded which). The TCR comes from a woman between 18 and 70 years old in good health. This CDR3 reads CASSTMGRTIYEQYF.